This T cell receptor (beta chain) was sequenced during a study of T cells in Graves' hyperthyroidism and ophthalmopathy. Study information: Staff took peripheral blood when the initial diagnosis was made, before any treatment began. Findings of the study overall: Most thyroid-expanded clonotypes above 0.001 were also found in blood. Model output signaled ophthalmopathy a median approximately 6 months ahead of onset. Stable hyperthyroidism was separated from ophthalmopathy by a model based on 13 V-J features.

V lost 5 bases and J lost 10, with 24 bases in between. Germline values: CDR1 SEHNR, CDR2 FQNEAQ (reference sequence). The CDR3 is 16 residues long. As to this clonotype: Its specificity is unknown.

Researchers amplified the TCR beta CDR3 regions from RNA transcripts. A set of HTBI primers served as the primers for a first-round RT-PCR of the TCR CDR3. Each CDR3 protein is one row after TCRdb ran MiXCR on the multiplex PCR reads. This table has roughly 200,000 distinct CDR3 sequences, 15% to 20% appearing once. The sequenced sample consisted of blood. V and J are TRBV7-9 and TRBJ2-1; D tentatively reads TRBD1 or TRBD2 (5 bases each). The sequence came from a man aged 35-49 years with Graves' hyperthyroidism. This chain's CDR3 is CASSPPRGALGREQFF. For the CDR3, the DNA is TGTGCCAGCAGCCCACCTCGAGGGGCGTTGGGGCGGGAGCAGTTCTTC.